This TCR beta chain was identified in a study of T cells after yellow fever vaccination. The study's findings and limits: Boosting was followed by the reappearance of most primary-vaccination clones (about 97% CD4, more than 70% CD8). Weaker overall, the secondary response nonetheless peaked faster (day 5 versus 15). Across the CD4 and CD8 compartments, a small share of clonotypes was present in both.

This clonotype was seen ten or more times. Its antigen is currently unknown. Germline V lookup: CDR1 MGHRA, CDR2 YSYEKL. This CDR3 has 15 residues. Trimming removed 1 base at V and 2 bases at J, with 10 bases between. MiXCR was run by TCRdb on the 5' RACE reads, yielding one entry per CDR3 protein. The sample carries 230,000 or so distinct CDR3 sequences, 3.6% recorded once. The specimen comprised PBMCs, sampled 15 days after the yellow fever booster vaccination. The chain has TRBV4-1 and TRBJ2-3, with D perhaps matching TRBD2 (6 bases). The receptor was isolated from a man aged 18 to 29 who received the YFV17D yellow fever vaccine. This CDR3 is CASSQVGTSTDTQYF. As DNA, the CDR3 is TGCGCCAGCAGCCAAGTGGGGACTTCCACAGATACGCAGTATTTT.